This TCR beta chain derives from a study of blood T cells in healthy people across ages (dated by TCRdb to 2014 to 2015). Regarding the complete study: Template switching captured roughly one uniquely barcoded TCR beta cDNA molecule per two T cells in model experiments. To track age-related changes in TCR beta repertoire diversity, the study relied on deep sequencing normalized with unique cDNA molecular identifiers. Four age groups were formed from the donors: young (average 16 years), middle-aged (approximately 40), aged (around 62) and long-lived (roughly 81). Donors of different ages were randomly distributed across sequencing lanes to avoid experimental bias. For two donors (one aged 18 to 29 and one aged 80 or older), the study analyzed two additional independent replicas of 1 million unique cDNA reads from the same blood draw.

Systemically healthy Caucasian individuals from Russia, about 38 in total and aged about 6 to 95 years, were included as donors. Each donor gave around 9.9 milliliters of peripheral blood, collected into EDTA-treated Vacutainer tubes. Ficoll-Paque density-gradient centrifugation was used to isolate PBMCs, with at least 6.5 million per sample. Trizol reagent was used to extract total RNA from the PBMCs, yielding at least 6 micrograms per sample. For every donor, flow cytometry on a PBMC aliquot measured the percentage of naive CD45RAhigh/CD27high T cells. With respect to this clonotype: Its cognate antigen has yet to be identified. Within one base of it there is no much larger clone, and no base qualities were kept.

The receptor library was made with 5' RACE. Sequenced on an Illumina HiSeq 2500. A second PCR of about 7 to 12 cycles was performed with a sample-barcoded 5' primer and a J-beta primer mix. A unique molecular identifier was introduced onto each TCR beta cDNA molecule by a template-switch 5' adaptor carrying 12 random nucleotides. At least 2.5 million CDR3-containing paired-end reads were obtained from each sample. First-strand cDNA synthesis was performed from all RNA using the Mint cDNA synthesis kit, with priming by a TRBC-specific oligonucleotide. All cDNA was treated with uracil-DNA glycosylase and then went through a first 18-cycle PCR with the universal primers M1SS and BC2_uni_R. In the paper's pipeline: For normalization, 1 million high-quality reads, each with a distinct molecular identifier, were randomly selected from each sample. Instead of being binned into consensus sequences, reads with shared molecular identifiers were discarded. MiTCR, set to a Q25 quality threshold and the strictest error-elimination algorithm, was used for CDR3 identification, clonotype clustering and error correction. A nonparametric unseen species model with Euler transformation was used to estimate a lower bound on total TCR beta diversity. TCRdb trimmed the raw reads at Q25, called clones with MiXCR and kept productive beta chains. A single entry per CDR3 protein holds the most common genes and DNA from its merged rows. TCRdb's processing, not the study's, gives the V and J calls here. The sample records approximately 1.5 million distinct CDR3 sequences, under 55% of which are singletons. The ten largest clones capture 4% of the sample.

The paper as a whole reports these results and caveats: There was a strong correlation between observed TCR beta diversity and the percentage of naive T cells measured by flow cytometry. Because donor CMV infection status was unknown, age-related changes in expanded clonotypes were potentially confounded. Estimates of total diversity based on one million sequenced T cells were regarded as lower bounds and as underestimates. Compared with the aged group, more naive CD4+ T cells, fewer expanded clones and increased TCR diversity were shown by the long-lived group, suggesting age selection. Conclusive comparison of naive and antigen-experienced compartments was prevented by the profiling of bulk unsorted PBMCs. As age increased, observed TCR beta diversity per million T cells dropped in a roughly linear way, and a significant reduction was already evident by age about 40.

Trimming takes 5 bases from V and 2 bases from J, and the germline ends sit 16 bases apart. The CDR3 runs 16 residues from the cysteine to the phenylalanine. Only the CDR3 part of the read is kept: 48 bases, read in frame from the first base. This clonotype was obtained from a woman aged 18-29 years in good health. This sequence uses TRBV12-3 or TRBV12-4 and TRBJ2-1; the D gene cannot be named for sure. Sequenced input: blood. The DNA sequence reads TGTGCCAGCAGTAGATACAGAAGTCAAACCTACAATGAGCAGTTCTTC. Its protein product is CASSRYRSQTYNEQFF.